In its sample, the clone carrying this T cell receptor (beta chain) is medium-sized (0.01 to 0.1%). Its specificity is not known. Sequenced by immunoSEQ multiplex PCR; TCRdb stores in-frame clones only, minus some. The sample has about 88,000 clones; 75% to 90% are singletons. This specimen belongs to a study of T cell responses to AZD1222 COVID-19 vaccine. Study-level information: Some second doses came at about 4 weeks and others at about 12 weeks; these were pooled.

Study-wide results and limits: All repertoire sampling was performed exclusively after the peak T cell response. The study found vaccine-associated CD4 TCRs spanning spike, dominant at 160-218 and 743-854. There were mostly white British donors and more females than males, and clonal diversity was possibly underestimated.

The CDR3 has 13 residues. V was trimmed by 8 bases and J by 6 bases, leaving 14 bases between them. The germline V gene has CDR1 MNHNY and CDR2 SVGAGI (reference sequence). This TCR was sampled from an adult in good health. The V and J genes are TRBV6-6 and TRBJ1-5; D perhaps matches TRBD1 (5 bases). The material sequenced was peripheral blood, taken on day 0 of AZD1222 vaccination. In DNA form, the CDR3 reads TGTGCCAGCTTCCCTCACGGGGGTCAGCCCCAGCATTTT. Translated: CASFPHGGQPQHF.